Presented here are 14 T cell receptor beta chains from one specimen sequenced in a study of shared clonotypes between healthy human individuals. This table comes from immunoSEQ multiplex PCR, and its TCRdb copy is limited to in-frame clones, with some not included. The data hold over 850,000 clones, with approximately 78% observed a single time. The source material was memory CD4+ T cells from PBMCs. The sample's subset: CD45RA-negative fraction. The receptor set was obtained from a man aged 18 to 30 in good health. Some clones in this sample may be carry-over from other donors' samples.

Comment on this clone: Other DNA sequences in the same sample also yield this CDR3. The genes are TRBV18 and TRBJ1-5, with a weak D call TRBD1 (6 bases). V was clipped by 3 bases and J by 5 bases, with 8 bases between them. This CDR3 is 13 amino acids long. In germline, CDR1 is KGHSH, CDR2 LQKENI. The CDR3 DNA is TGTGCCAGCTCACCCGACAGGCATCAGCCCCAGCATTTT. It codes for CASSPDRHQPQHF.

This clone has only one observation. The chain recombines TRBV5-4 with TRBJ2-3; D may be TRBD1 (5 bases). The V end lost 4 bases, the J end lost 3 bases, and 9 bases lay between the germline ends. CDR1 and CDR2 from the germline V gene are SGHNT and YYREEE (reference sequence). CDR3 length: 13 amino acids. The CDR3 sequence is CASSKGSTDTQYF. The CDR3, as DNA: TGTGCCAGCAGCAAGGGGTCTACAGATACGCAGTATTTT.

This chain uses TRBV2 with TRBJ2-3; unclear D gene. Trimming left V 4 bases short and J 5 bases short, with 7 bases between. Germline CDR1 and CDR2: SNHLY and FYNNEI. This CDR3 comprises 12 residues. In DNA, the CDR3 is TGTGCCAGCAGTGTTGTAGAAGATACGCAGTATTTT. Encoded protein: CASSVVEDTQYF.

CDR3 loop: CASRLGQYNEQFF. For the CDR3, the DNA is TGTGCCAGCAGACTCGGACAGTACAATGAGCAGTTCTTC. V gene TRBV28 combines with J gene TRBJ2-1; possibly TRBD1 for D (6 bases). V lost 6 bases and J lost 4, with 10 bases in between. Germline assignment: CDR1 MDHEN and CDR2 SYDVKM. CDR3 size: 13 residues. The whole variable domain, remainder taken from reference TRBV28 and TRBJ2-1, is DVKVTQSSRYLVKRTGEKVFLECVQDMDHENMFWYRQDPGLGLRLIYFSYDVKMKEKGDIPEGYSVSREKKERFSLILESASTNQTSMYLCASRLGQYNEQFFGPGTRLTVL.

The rearrangement uses TRBV9 and TRBJ2-7, with 10 bases matching TRBD2. V trimming: 3 bases; J trimming: 4 bases; junction bases outside the gene matches: 7. This CDR3 has 15 residues. CDR1 and CDR2 from the germline V gene are SGDLS and YYNGEE. CDR3: CASSATGTSVYEQYF. The CDR3 DNA is TGTGCCAGCAGCGCTACCGGGACTAGCGTTTACGAGCAGTACTTC.

The chain combines TRBV28 with TRBJ2-2, with D unclear. The CDR3 consists of 13 residues. Per the germline V gene, CDR1 is MDHEN and CDR2 is SYDVKM. Trimming cost V 5 bases and J 8 bases, with 12 bases left between them. The CDR3 DNA reads TGTGCCAGCAGTCTCAGTCGTGGGGGGGAGCTGTTTTTT. Translation gives CASSLSRGGELFF.

This clone was picked up many times. The sample has other DNA sequences that encode this CDR3 too. The chain couples TRBV10-2 to TRBJ1-1, with D hard to call. The CDR3 runs 13 residues. V was pared by 4 bases and J by 0 bases, with 6 bases between. The germline V gene has CDR1 WSHSY and CDR2 SAAADI. CDR3 sequence (DNA): TGCGCCAGCAGTGGGGGAATGAACACTGAAGCTTTCTTT. This encodes CASSGGMNTEAFF.

Worth noting for this clone: This sample also contains other DNA sequences that code for the same CDR3. This rearrangement joins TRBV29-1 to TRBJ2-2, with D unclear. This CDR3 spans 11 amino acids. Per germline, CDR1 SQVTM and CDR2 ANQGSEA. V was shortened by 5 bases and J by 4 bases, with 5 bases between the two germline ends. The CDR3 region is CSVLGTGELFF. The CDR3 DNA is TGCAGCGTTTTAGGCACCGGGGAGCTGTTTTTT.

The rearrangement links TRBV2 to TRBJ1-2, with a weak D call TRBD1 (5 bases). There are 12 residues in the CDR3. V dropped 7 bases and J dropped 3 bases, with 9 bases sitting between them. Per the germline V gene, CDR1 is SNHLY and CDR2 is FYNNEI. CDR3 protein: CASNRDHYGYTF. The CDR3 DNA reads as TGTGCCAGCAACCGGGACCACTATGGCTACACCTTC.

Note on this clone: A far larger clone is off by one base, so a read error is likely. V is TRBV2 and J is TRBJ2-7, with D hard to call. Germline V gene data show CDR1 as SNHLY and CDR2 as FYNNEI. CDR3 length: 11 amino acids. Deletions cut 4 bases from V and 2 bases from J, with 3 bases between. CDR3 in amino acids: CASSGTYEQYF. CDR3 bases: TGTGCCAGCAGTGGGACCTACGAGCAGTACTTC.

This chain connects TRBV5-1 to TRBJ2-7; 7 nucleotides line up with TRBD2. CDR3 length equals 13 residues. The V and J ends lost 3 bases and 3 bases, in that order; junction bases with no gene match: 3. Looked up from germline, CDR1 is SGHRS and CDR2 is YFSETQ. This CDR3 reads CASSSPGGYEQYF. The CDR3 DNA sequence: TGCGCCAGCAGCTCCCCGGGGGGCTACGAGCAGTACTTC.

The rearrangement joins TRBV6-4 to TRBJ1-1; D is undetermined. Germline V gene data show CDR1 as MRHNA and CDR2 as SNTAGT. This CDR3 is 14 amino acids long. V gave up 3 bases and J gave up 0 bases, with 8 bases separating them. The CDR3 DNA follows: TGTGCCAGCAGTGAGGGCGGTATGAACACTGAAGCTTTCTTT. Translation: CASSEGGMNTEAFF.

This rearrangement joins TRBV28 to TRBJ2-7; TRBD2 agrees at 11 bases. Germline V gene data show CDR1 as MDHEN and CDR2 as SYDVKM. CDR3 length equals 14 residues. V lost 7 bases, J lost 5 bases, and 7 bases stayed unmatched. The DNA of the CDR3 is TGTGCCAGCAAAACTCTAGCGGGGGGAAACGAGCAGTACTTC. It is translated as CASKTLAGGNEQYF.

The J gene is TRBJ2-5, the V gene TRBV28, with 7 bases fitting TRBD1. Per the germline V gene, CDR1 is MDHEN and CDR2 is SYDVKM. This CDR3 comprises 13 residues. With 4 bases clipped from V and 6 bases from J, the junction kept 5 bases outside the gene matches. The CDR3 coding sequence is TGTGCCAGCAGTTCCACAGGGGTACAGACCCAGTACTTC. Amino acids: CASSSTGVQTQYF.